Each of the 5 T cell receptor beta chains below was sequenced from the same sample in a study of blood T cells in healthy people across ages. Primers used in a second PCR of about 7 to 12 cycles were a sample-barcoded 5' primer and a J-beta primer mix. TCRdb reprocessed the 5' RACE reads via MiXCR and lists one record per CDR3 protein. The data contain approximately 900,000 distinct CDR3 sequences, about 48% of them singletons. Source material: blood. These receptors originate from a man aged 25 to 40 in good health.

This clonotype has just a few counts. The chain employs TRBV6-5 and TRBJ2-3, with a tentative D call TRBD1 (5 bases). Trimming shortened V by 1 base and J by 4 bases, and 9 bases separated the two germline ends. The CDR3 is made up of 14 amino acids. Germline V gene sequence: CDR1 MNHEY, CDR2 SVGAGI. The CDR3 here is CASSYFPGSDTQYF. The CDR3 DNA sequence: TGTGCCAGCAGTTACTTCCCAGGGTCAGATACGCAGTATTTT.

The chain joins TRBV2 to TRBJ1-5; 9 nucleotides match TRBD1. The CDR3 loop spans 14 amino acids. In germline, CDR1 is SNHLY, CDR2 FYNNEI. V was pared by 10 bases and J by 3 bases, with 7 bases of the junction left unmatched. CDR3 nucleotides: TGTGCCACAAAGGGGACAGGGAACAATCAGCCCCAGCATTTT. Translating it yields CATKGTGNNQPQHF. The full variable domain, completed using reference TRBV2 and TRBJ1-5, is EPEVTQTPSHQVTQMGQEVILRCVPISNHLYFYWYRQILGQKVEFLVSFYNNEISEKSEIFDDQFSVERPDGSNFTLKIRSTKLEDSAMYFCATKGTGNNQPQHFGDGTRLSIL.

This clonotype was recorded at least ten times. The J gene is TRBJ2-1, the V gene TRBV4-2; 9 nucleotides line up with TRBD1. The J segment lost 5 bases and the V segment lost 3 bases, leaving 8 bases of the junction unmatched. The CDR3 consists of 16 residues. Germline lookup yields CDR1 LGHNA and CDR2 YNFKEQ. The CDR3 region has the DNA TGTGCCAGCAGCCAGGACGCCGGGACAGGGCACAATGAGCAGTTCTTC. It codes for CASSQDAGTGHNEQFF.

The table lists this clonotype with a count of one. The CDR3 DNA sequence: TGTGCCAGCAGCGTAGCGGTTGCGCACTCTGGGGCCAACGTCCTGACTTTC. Translated, it gives CASSVAVAHSGANVLTF. The chain is built from TRBV9 and TRBJ2-6, with no clear D. Germline lookup yields CDR1 SGDLS and CDR2 YYNGEE. This CDR3 contains 17 residues. V was pared by 0 bases and J by 0 bases, with 10 bases between.

The CDR3 reads CAWRTTGGSREQYF. CDR3 sequence (DNA): TGTGCCTGGAGAACTACAGGGGGGTCTCGGGAGCAGTACTTC. J is TRBJ2-5 and V is TRBV30, with TRBD1 matching over 8 bases. The CDR3 extends over 14 amino acids. V shed 3 bases and J 11 bases; nucleotides not matched to a gene: 14. In germline, CDR1 is GTSNPN, CDR2 SVGIG (reference sequence).